Sequencing of this T cell receptor (beta chain) was carried out in a study of response to subunit inactivated influenza vaccine. Using its own MiXCR run on the RT-PCR reads, TCRdb lists one record per CDR3 protein. The sample lists about 540,000 distinct CDR3 sequences, under 30% occurring once. Looked up from germline, CDR1 is LGHNA and CDR2 is YSLEER. This CDR3 spans 15 amino acids. V gave up 4 bases and J gave up 5 bases, with 17 bases separating them. The same sample was also studied in work on T cells expressing NK-cell markers. This second study says: 5'RACE template switching with UMIs produced the TCR beta cDNA. Sorted CD3+CD56-NKG2C+, CD3+CD56+NKG2C- and CD3+CD56+NKG2C+ T cells were the source of the TCR beta repertoires. In several experiments, an anti-gamma-delta TCR antibody restricted sorting to alpha-beta TCR T cells. These clonotypes, the leaders elsewhere, also led the CD3+CD56-NKG2C+ fraction in four donors.

The clonotype originates from a man aged 45-65 years who received an inactivated influenza vaccine. The starting material was CD4+ T cells sorted from PBMCs, obtained 11 to 12 days after vaccination. The chain couples TRBV4-3 to TRBJ2-5; D is perhaps TRBD1 or TRBD2 (5 bases each). CDR3 nucleotide sequence: TGCGCCAGCAGCCCCGAGTCAGGGACCCCGGAGACCCAGTACTTC. It yields the protein CASSPESGTPETQYF.